The clone carrying this T cell receptor beta chain was recorded only once. The data are from a study of T cell changes during pregnancy in multiple sclerosis. Repertoires were generated with immunoSEQ multiplex PCR, while TCRdb's copy carries only in-frame clones and drops some. The sample includes some 38,000 clones, around nine tenths of them seen just once. This CDR3 comprises 15 residues. V lost 3 bases, J lost 0 bases, and 2 bases stayed unmatched. Per the germline V gene, CDR1 is KGHSH and CDR2 is LQKENI. The chain couples TRBV18 to TRBJ1-5; 7 nucleotides align to TRBD1. The receptor's source is a female donor in good health, enrolled as a control in a pregnancy study. The starting material was CD4+ T cells from peripheral blood mononuclear cells, obtained after pregnancy. The CDR3 DNA reads as TGTGCCAGCTCACCCGGGACAGATAGCAATCAGCCCCAGCATTTT. Its protein product is CASSPGTDSNQPQHF.